This TCR beta chain was sequenced in a study of CD8 T cells in Susac syndrome. Germline CDR1 and CDR2: DFQATT and SNEGSKA (reference sequence). Germline trimming cut 5 bases from V and 4 bases from J; bases unmatched to any gene: 11. The CDR3 runs 16 residues. Random hexamers served to reverse transcribe roughly 0.45 to 1 ug RNA. MiXCR, applied by TCRdb to the immunoSEQ multiplex PCR reads, yields one record per CDR3 protein. Here the sample spans around 100,000 distinct CDR3 sequences, 95% being singletons. This rearrangement joins TRBV20-1 to TRBJ2-3; 11 nucleotides match TRBD2. This TCR was recovered from a human donor with Susac syndrome. Sequenced material: CD8+ T cells from PBMCs. The chain's CDR3 is CSAFSLAGGVADTQYF. The CDR3 nucleotides are TGCAGTGCTTTTAGCCTAGCGGGAGGTGTGGCAGATACGCAGTATTTT.